A single sample is the source of the 8 T cell receptor beta chains below, sequenced in a study of CD8 T cell repertoires and HIV-1 epitope variants. No antigens are known for them. Profiling relied on immunoSEQ multiplex PCR, and the TCRdb table lists in-frame clones only, not all of them. The repertoire holds roughly 5,400 clones, more than 55% seen once, with about 40% in the top ten. Sequenced: cultured CD8+ T cells derived from PBMCs. The receptors were sampled from a male donor with HIV.

The CDR3, as DNA: TGTGCCAGCAGTTTAGGGACAGGGTACAATGAGCAGTTCTTC. Translating gives CASSLGTGYNEQFF. The gene calls are TRBV27 and TRBJ2-1; 9 nucleotides line up with TRBD1. The germline CDR1 and CDR2 sequences are MNHEY and SMNVEV (reference sequence). This CDR3 contains 14 residues. J was trimmed by 4 bases and V by 2 bases; bases with no gene match: 0.

This chain joins TRBV2 and TRBJ1-4; no definite D call. The CDR3 extends over 16 amino acids. CDR1 and CDR2 from the germline V gene are SNHLY and FYNNEI. Trimming removed 5 bases from V and 6 bases from J, with 19 bases in between. DNA for the CDR3: TGTGCCAGCAGTATGGGCTCACAGAGAAGGGATGAAAAACTGTTTTTT. It specifies CASSMGSQRRDEKLFF.

The chain uses TRBV4-1 and TRBJ1-1; no definite D call. The V gene's germline CDR1 is MGHRA and CDR2 YSYEKL. Trimming removed 0 bases from V and 5 bases from J, with 13 bases in between. The CDR3 sequence is 15 residues long. CDR3 DNA: TGCGCCAGCAGCCAAGATTACGGACTGGGGACTGAAGCTTTCTTT. This gives the protein CASSQDYGLGTEAFF.

The chain employs TRBV15 and TRBJ2-7, with D unresolved. Germline CDR1 and CDR2: LNHNV and YYDKDF (reference sequence). This CDR3 has 14 residues. Trimming shortened V by 0 bases and J by 6 bases, and 12 bases separated the two germline ends. The CDR3 is CATSRDRSLSEQYF. In nucleotides, the CDR3 is TGTGCCACCAGCAGAGATCGGTCCTTATCCGAGCAGTACTTC.

This clone was picked up a small number of times. As DNA, the CDR3 is TGCGCCAGCGAAGGGGATTCCTACGAGCAGTACTTC. This codes for CASEGDSYEQYF. This sequence joins TRBV5-1 and TRBJ2-7, with D perhaps TRBD1 (5 bases). The germline V and J ends were trimmed by 7 bases and 1 base, with 9 bases remaining between them. In germline, CDR1 is SGHRS, CDR2 YFSETQ. The CDR3 has 12 residues.

The count of this clone is one. The J gene is TRBJ2-7, the V gene TRBV13; D not resolved. CDR1 is PRHDT, CDR2 FYEKMQ, per germline (reference sequence). This CDR3 spans 14 amino acids. V was cut by 5 bases and J by 1 base, with 12 bases left in between. CDR3 nucleotide sequence: TGTGCCAGCAGCCCGCAGACAATTTCCTACGAGCAGTACTTC. Amino acid sequence: CASSPQTISYEQYF.

This clone was observed a few times. This chain connects TRBV6-4 to TRBJ1-5; D uncertain. Germline CDR1 is MRHNA and CDR2 is SNTAGT. The CDR3 is 15 residues long. Trimming cost V 0 bases and J 2 bases, with 8 bases left between them. The CDR3 reads CASSDSTYGNQPQHF. DNA of the CDR3: TGTGCCAGCAGTGACTCGACCTACGGCAATCAGCCCCAGCATTTT.

This clone was seen a single time. This CDR3 is CASSIRRGEGTGELFF. CDR3 DNA sequence: TGTGCCAGTAGTATTAGAAGGGGCGAGGGCACCGGGGAGCTGTTTTTT. The chain links TRBV19 to TRBJ2-2, with D perhaps matching TRBD1 or TRBD2 (5 bases each). V lost 3 bases, J lost 4 bases, and 15 bases lay in between. The CDR3 is 16 amino acids. Germline CDR1 LNHDA, CDR2 SQIVND (reference sequence).